This passage covers 10 T cell receptor beta chains from one sample sequenced in a study of T cell responses to AZD1222 COVID-19 vaccine. Only in-frame clones appear in the TCRdb table, and some are missing; sequencing was by immunoSEQ multiplex PCR. There are under 85,000 clones in the sample; just over 90% occur only once, and 3.3% lies in the top ten. The sequenced sample was peripheral blood, obtained 28 days after the second AZD1222 dose. These receptors all stem from an adult who received the AZD1222 COVID-19 vaccine.

The rearrangement uses TRBV5-4 and TRBJ1-2; D gene uncertain. V lost 4 bases, J lost 2 bases, and 15 bases lay in between. Germline assignment: CDR1 SGHNT and CDR2 YYREEE (reference sequence). The CDR3 covers 15 residues. The CDR3 reads CASSPGGEANYGYTF. The CDR3 nucleotides are TGTGCCAGCAGCCCGGGCGGGGAGGCGAACTATGGCTACACCTTC.

In its sample, this clone was seen once. J is TRBJ1-2 and V is TRBV24-1, with 8 bases lining up with TRBD1. Germline loops: CDR1 KGHDR, CDR2 SFDVKD. The CDR3 extends over 15 amino acids. With V trimmed by 4 bases and J by 7 bases, 10 bases remained unmatched. CDR3 sequence: CATSDPTGGSFGYTF. CDR3 bases: TGTGCCACCAGTGACCCCACAGGGGGAAGTTTTGGCTACACCTTC.

In its sample, this clone was seen once. The rearrangement joins TRBV7-8 to TRBJ2-1; maybe TRBD2 (5 bases). Germline V gene lookup returns CDR1 SGHVS and CDR2 FQNEAQ. Trimming cost V 2 bases and J 6 bases, with 11 bases left between them. The CDR3 runs 14 residues. The CDR3 here is CASSLLASSNEQFF. The CDR3 nucleotides are TGTGCCAGCAGCTTATTGGCTAGCTCCAATGAGCAGTTCTTC.

V gene TRBV19 combines with J gene TRBJ1-2; D ambiguous. CDR1 is LNHDA, CDR2 SQIVND, per germline (reference sequence). Trimming took 6 bases from V and 8 from J, leaving 16 bases between them. This CDR3 is built from 13 residues. CDR3 coding DNA: TGTGCCAGTAGAGTCGGGATAGGAGGCGGCTACACCTTC. It is translated as CASRVGIGGGYTF. Complete variable domain (other parts from reference TRBV19 and TRBJ1-2): DGGITQSPKYLFRKEGQNVTLSCEQNLNHDAMYWYRQDPGQGLRLIYYSQIVNDFQKGDIAEGYSVSREKKESFPLTVTSAQKNPTAFYLCASRVGIGGGYTFGSGTRLTVV.

CDR3 loop: CASSQEVAGNGGEKLFF. CDR3 sequence (DNA): TGTGCCAGCAGCCAAGAGGTGGCGGGAAATGGGGGTGAAAAACTGTTTTTT. The V gene is TRBV4-2, the J gene TRBJ1-4; the D gene is possibly TRBD1 (5 bases). Germline-derived CDR1 and CDR2 are LGHNA and YNFKEQ. The CDR3 spans 17 residues. V was trimmed by 0 bases and J by 7 bases, leaving 18 bases between them.

This rearrangement joins TRBV5-1 to TRBJ1-1; no reliable D call. V shed 0 bases and J shed 5 bases, with 14 bases lying between them. The CDR3 extends over 15 amino acids. CDR1 and CDR2 (germline): SGHRS, YFSETQ. The CDR3 region is CASSLVEFEVTEAFF. The CDR3 region has the DNA TGCGCCAGCAGCTTGGTAGAGTTTGAGGTAACTGAAGCTTTCTTT.

J is TRBJ1-1 and V is TRBV11-1; D remains ambiguous. Germline V gene sequence: CDR1 SGHAT, CDR2 FQDESV (reference sequence). The V and J ends lost 2 bases and 0 bases respectively, with 4 bases between them. The CDR3 loop spans 13 amino acids. CDR3 region: CASSLSLNTEAFF. DNA of the CDR3: TGTGCCAGCAGCTTATCTTTGAACACTGAAGCTTTCTTT.

This clone was detected only once. This chain links TRBV5-1 with TRBJ1-3, with no clear D. Per the germline V gene, CDR1 is SGHRS and CDR2 is YFSETQ. This CDR3 is built from 15 residues. V shed 3 bases and J shed 4 bases, with 14 bases lying between them. The CDR3 spells CASSSDGLRGNTIYF. The CDR3 nucleotides are TGCGCCAGCAGCTCAGATGGACTTAGGGGAAACACCATATATTTT.

The V and J genes are TRBV29-1 and TRBJ1-2, with 8 bases lining up with TRBD1. The germline CDR1 and CDR2 sequences are SQVTM and ANQGSEA. The CDR3 runs 15 residues. The CDR3 sequence: CATRGQVTTYEGYTF. The CDR3 region has the DNA TGCGCCACCCGGGGACAGGTGACCACCTATGAAGGCTACACCTTC. Full variable domain (missing parts from reference TRBV29-1 and TRBJ1-2): SAVISQKPSRDICQRGTSLTIQCQVDSQVTMMFWYRQQPGQSLTLIATANQGSEATYESGFVIDKFPISRPNLTFSTLTVSNMSPEDSSIYLCATRGQVTTYEGYTFGSGTRLTVV.

The chain combines TRBV30 with TRBJ1-3; D gene uncertain. This CDR3 contains 14 residues. Between the trimmed V and J ends, which lost 4 bases and 0 bases, there was a span of 10 bases. In germline, CDR1 is GTSNPN, CDR2 SVGIG (reference sequence). This CDR3 reads CAWTGDSSGNTIYF. CDR3 coding DNA: TGTGCCTGGACCGGAGACTCCTCTGGAAACACCATATATTTT.